These 29 T cell receptor beta chains share one sample of origin, sequenced in a study of blood T cell repertoires in COVID-19. TCRdb's table, derived via immunoSEQ multiplex PCR, lists solely in-frame clones and lacks some. The sample contains approximately 110,000 clones, about nine tenths of which appear only once. The specimen was peripheral blood. The source is a human donor in a cohort sampled during active COVID-19.

This chain links TRBV6-5 with TRBJ1-4; TRBD1 might be the D (5 bases). CDR1 and CDR2 from the germline V gene are MNHEY and SVGAGI. CDR3 size: 13 residues. Between the trimmed V and J ends, which lost 2 bases and 8 bases, there was a span of 9 bases. The CDR3 protein is CASSYAGLEKLFF. CDR3 in DNA: TGTGCCAGCAGTTACGCAGGGTTGGAAAAACTGTTTTTT.

The CDR3 sequence is CASSEAGLAGAGGELFF. For the CDR3, the DNA is TGTGCCAGCAGTGAGGCGGGACTAGCGGGAGCTGGCGGGGAGCTGTTTTTT. V gene TRBV2 combines with J gene TRBJ2-2; 14 nucleotides match TRBD2. Trimming removed 3 bases from V and 7 bases from J; junction bases left unmatched: 7. From germline, CDR1 is SNHLY and CDR2 FYNNEI. This CDR3 is 17 amino acids long.

The CDR3 sequence: CASSVRDRVDGYTF. The CDR3 coding sequence is TGTGCCAGCAGCGTGCGGGACAGGGTCGATGGCTACACCTTC. The rearrangement joins TRBV9 to TRBJ1-2, with 9 bases fitting TRBD1. Trimming removed 2 bases from V and 6 bases from J; junction bases left unmatched: 5. The CDR3 covers 14 residues. Per the germline V gene, CDR1 is SGDLS and CDR2 is YYNGEE.

This chain links TRBV7-2 with TRBJ2-1, with D possibly being TRBD1 (5 bases). V dropped 2 bases and J dropped 0 bases, with 14 bases sitting between them. The CDR3 has 17 residues. Per germline, CDR1 SGHTA and CDR2 FQGNSA. The CDR3 reads CASSLQVDKYSYNEQFF. CDR3 nucleotides: TGTGCCAGCAGCTTACAAGTGGACAAGTACTCCTACAATGAGCAGTTCTTC.

The chain uses TRBV5-4 and TRBJ1-1, with 7 bases that match TRBD1. Germline V gene data show CDR1 as SGHNT and CDR2 as YYREEE (reference sequence). This CDR3 region has 15 residues. J gave up 3 bases and V 1 base, and 6 bases lay outside the gene matches. In DNA form, the CDR3 reads TGTGCCAGCAGCTTGCTCGCCAGGGGGGACACTGAAGCTTTCTTT. It translates to CASSLLARGDTEAFF.

This chain connects TRBV6-1 to TRBJ2-7, with D hard to call. CDR1 and CDR2 from the germline V gene are MNHNS and SASEGT. The CDR3 is 13 amino acids. The germline V and J ends were trimmed by 1 base and 0 bases, with 4 bases remaining between them. Here the CDR3 DNA reads TGTGCCAGCAGTGAAGGGCTCTCCTACGAGCAGTACTTC. It encodes CASSEGLSYEQYF.

The chain combines TRBV6-5 with TRBJ1-1; D possibly corresponds to TRBD1 (5 bases). V lost 5 bases and J 1 base, leaving 14 bases between the germline ends. CDR3 length: 15 residues. CDR1 is MNHEY, CDR2 SVGAGI, per germline. CDR3 DNA: TGTGCCAGCAGTCGGTACGGCACAGGGAACACTGAAGCTTTCTTT. As protein: CASSRYGTGNTEAFF.

The V and J genes are TRBV28 and TRBJ2-1; tentative D call: TRBD1 (5 bases). This CDR3 region has 15 residues. Germline CDR1 is MDHEN and CDR2 is SYDVKM. Trimming stripped 5 bases from V and 4 bases from J, with 15 bases between. CDR3 residues: CASSQGSGTYNEQFF. CDR3 DNA: TGTGCCAGCAGTCAGGGCTCCGGTACTTACAATGAGCAGTTCTTC.

The rearrangement links TRBV20-1 to TRBJ2-3; no reliable D call. This CDR3 has 10 amino acids. Germline V lookup: CDR1 DFQATT, CDR2 SNEGSKA (reference sequence). The ends were cut back, 5 bases at V and 10 bases at J, with 10 bases in the middle. The CDR3: CSAPLPAQYF. CDR3 nucleotide sequence: TGCAGTGCTCCCCTCCCGGCGCAGTATTTT.

The V call is TRBV3-1 (or the pseudogene TRBV3-2), the J call TRBJ2-7; 7 positions match TRBD2. There are 13 residues in the CDR3. V lost 1 base, J lost 6 bases, and 3 bases stayed unmatched. Looked up from germline, CDR1 is LGHDT and CDR2 is YNNKEL (reference sequence). The CDR3, as DNA: TGTGCCAGCAGCCAAGTCGCGGGAGTCGAGCAGTACTTC. It encodes CASSQVAGVEQYF.

This chain links TRBV11-3 with TRBJ2-2, with TRBD2 identical over 8 bases. Trimming at V came to 7 bases and at J to 5 bases, leaving 6 bases not matched to a gene. Looked up from germline, CDR1 is SGHNT and CDR2 is YENEEA. There are 14 residues in the CDR3. This CDR3 is CASTGGGRTGELFF. The CDR3 coding sequence is TGTGCCAGCACCGGGGGGGGCCGGACCGGGGAGCTGTTTTTT. The whole variable domain, filled in from reference TRBV11-3 and TRBJ2-2, reads EAGVVQSPRYKIIEKKQPVAFWCNPISGHNTLYWYLQNLGQGPELLIRYENEEAVDDSQLPKDRFSAERLKGVDSTLKIQPAELGDSAVYLCASTGGGRTGELFFGEGSRLTVL.

This sequence joins TRBV19 and TRBJ2-7; TRBD1 matches at 7 bases. Per germline, CDR1 LNHDA and CDR2 SQIVND (reference sequence). Trimming took 7 bases from V and 3 from J; bases not matched to a gene: 9. The CDR3 totals 14 residues. CDR3 in amino acids: CASTQTGSLYEQYF. The CDR3 DNA is TGTGCCAGTACCCAGACAGGGTCCCTCTACGAGCAGTACTTC.

This chain connects TRBV5-8 to TRBJ1-4, with 12 bases that match TRBD1. Per the germline V gene, CDR1 is SGHTS and CDR2 is YDEGEE. The CDR3 runs to 17 residues. Trimming at V came to 4 bases and at J to 4 bases, leaving 8 bases not matched to a gene. CDR3 nucleotides: TGTGCCAGCAGCCCAGGGACAGGGGGCTCCGTTAATGAAAAACTGTTTTTT. Amino acid sequence: CASSPGTGGSVNEKLFF.

This chain joins TRBV4-1 and TRBJ2-4; D gene uncertain. V was clipped by 3 bases and J by 6 bases, with 9 bases between them. From germline, CDR1 is MGHRA and CDR2 YSYEKL. This CDR3 is 13 amino acids long. The CDR3 DNA sequence: TGCGCCAGCAGCCAGCTAGGTTCAAACATTCAGTACTTC. Amino acid sequence: CASSQLGSNIQYF.

The chain has TRBV4-2 and TRBJ2-2; 7 bases line up with TRBD2. V dropped 4 bases and J dropped 6; count of bases not matched to a gene: 11. The CDR3 sequence is 16 residues long. Per germline, CDR1 LGHNA and CDR2 YNFKEQ. The CDR3 coding sequence is TGTGCCAGCAGCCTGACGAGCGGGATTGGGGCCGGGGAGCTGTTTTTT. This encodes CASSLTSGIGAGELFF.

The rearrangement uses TRBV5-1 and TRBJ1-5, with a tentative D call TRBD1 (5 bases). Looked up from germline, CDR1 is SGHRS and CDR2 is YFSETQ. The CDR3 has 14 amino acids. Trimming took 7 bases from V and 3 from J, leaving 14 bases between them. The CDR3 DNA reads TGCGCCAGCGGGGGAGGGCGGAACAATCAGCCCCAGCATTTT. This gives the protein CASGGGRNNQPQHF. The full variable domain, rest sourced from reference TRBV5-1 and TRBJ1-5, is KAGVTQTPRYLIKTRGQQVTLSCSPISGHRSVSWYQQTPGQGLQFLFEYFSETQRNKGNFPGRFSGRQFSNSRSEMNVSTLELGDSALYLCASGGGRNNQPQHFGDGTRLSIL.

This clone was found once. This rearrangement joins TRBV4-2 to TRBJ2-1; a possible D gene is TRBD1 (6 bases). V lost 1 base and J 9 bases, leaving 7 bases between the germline ends. CDR3 length: 12 amino acids. Germline-derived CDR1 and CDR2 are LGHNA and YNFKEQ. The CDR3 loop reads CASSQARGEQFF. In DNA, the CDR3 is TGTGCCAGCAGCCAAGCCAGGGGTGAGCAGTTCTTC.

This chain connects TRBV4-1 to TRBJ2-3; D gene uncertain. Per the germline V gene, CDR1 is MGHRA and CDR2 is YSYEKL. Trimming removed 1 base at V and 2 bases at J, with 13 bases between. The CDR3 loop spans 16 amino acids. CDR3 nucleotides: TGCGCCAGCAGCCAAGTCAACCTAGTCTCCACAGATACGCAGTATTTT. This gives the protein CASSQVNLVSTDTQYF.

The chain has TRBV5-6 and TRBJ2-3, with D perhaps TRBD1 (5 bases). The CDR3 has 15 amino acids. V lost 4 bases, J lost 4 bases, and 16 bases lay in between. In germline, CDR1 is SGHDT, CDR2 YYEEEE. CDR3 sequence: CASSVDSPRPDTQYF. CDR3 coding DNA: TGTGCCAGCAGCGTCGACAGCCCTCGCCCAGATACGCAGTATTTT.

The rearrangement uses TRBV18 and TRBJ2-2; 14 positions match TRBD2. The CDR3 length is 15 residues. J lost 6 bases, V lost 8 bases, and 5 bases had no gene match. The germline gives CDR1 KGHSH, CDR2 LQKENI. CDR3 sequence reads: CASTGTSGSPGELFF. DNA for the CDR3: TGTGCCAGCACCGGGACTAGCGGGAGTCCCGGGGAGCTGTTTTTT. Variable domain in full (rest from reference TRBV18 and TRBJ2-2): NAGVMQNPRHLVRRRGQEARLRCSPMKGHSHVYWYRQLPEEGLKFMVYLQKENIIDESGMPKERFSAEFPKEGPSILRIQQVVRGDSAAYFCASTGTSGSPGELFFGEGSRLTVL.

The V call is TRBV5-1, the J call TRBJ2-3; TRBD2 is a possible D gene (7 bases). This CDR3 is 16 amino acids long. The V end was cut by 4 bases, the J end by 0 bases, with 15 bases between. CDR1 is SGHRS and CDR2 is YFSETQ in the germline V gene. The CDR3 DNA follows: TGCGCCAGCAGCCCGATAGGGGGGGGCAGCACAGATACGCAGTATTTT. Residues: CASSPIGGGSTDTQYF. Combining the CDR3 with reference TRBV5-1 and TRBJ2-3 gives the whole variable domain KAGVTQTPRYLIKTRGQQVTLSCSPISGHRSVSWYQQTPGQGLQFLFEYFSETQRNKGNFPGRFSGRQFSNSRSEMNVSTLELGDSALYLCASSPIGGGSTDTQYFGPGTRLTVL.

The V call is TRBV5-5, the J call TRBJ1-5, with 9 bases lining up with TRBD1. From germline, CDR1 is SGHKS and CDR2 YYEKEE (reference sequence). This CDR3 contains 16 residues. The junction had 7 bases not matched to a gene; V was cut back by 1 base and J by 5 bases. CDR3 coding DNA: TGTGCCAGCAGCTTGTCCCACAGGGGGCCCGATCAGCCCCAGCATTTT. It is translated as CASSLSHRGPDQPQHF.

The V call is TRBV24-1, the J call TRBJ1-4, with 10 bases matching TRBD1. V shed 8 bases and J 10 bases; nucleotides not matched to a gene: 6. The CDR3 is 13 residues long. CDR1 KGHDR and CDR2 SFDVKD come from the germline V gene. CDR3 in amino acids: CATMGQGKGKLFF. The CDR3 bases are TGTGCCACCATGGGACAGGGGAAAGGAAAACTGTTTTTT.

The V gene is TRBV6-6, the J gene TRBJ2-3; 11 positions agree with TRBD2. The CDR3 loop spans 20 amino acids. The trim removed 6 bases at V and 0 bases at J, leaving 17 bases unmatched. From germline, CDR1 is MNHNY and CDR2 SVGAGI (reference sequence). This chain's CDR3 is CASSHHTSGRSRPSTDTQYF. CDR3 bases: TGTGCCAGCAGCCATCATACTAGCGGGAGAAGCCGCCCTAGCACAGATACGCAGTATTTT.

The J gene is TRBJ2-2, the V gene TRBV11-3; D is unresolved. Trimming removed 7 bases at V and 3 bases at J, with 3 bases between. CDR1 is SGHNT and CDR2 is YENEEA in the germline V gene. The CDR3 sequence is 11 residues long. Here the CDR3 reads CASTDTGELFF. The CDR3, as DNA: TGTGCCAGCACCGACACCGGGGAGCTGTTTTTT. Complete variable domain (other parts from reference TRBV11-3 and TRBJ2-2): EAGVVQSPRYKIIEKKQPVAFWCNPISGHNTLYWYLQNLGQGPELLIRYENEEAVDDSQLPKDRFSAERLKGVDSTLKIQPAELGDSAVYLCASTDTGELFFGEGSRLTVL.

V and J are TRBV3-1 (or the pseudogene TRBV3-2) and TRBJ2-7; D might be TRBD1 (6 bases). V was pared by 4 bases and J by 1 base, with 11 bases between. CDR1 is LGHDT and CDR2 is YNNKEL in the germline V gene (reference sequence). The CDR3 runs to 14 residues. The CDR3 sequence is CASSRRGASYEQYF. DNA for the CDR3: TGTGCCAGCAGCCGCAGGGGAGCGTCCTACGAGCAGTACTTC.

This clone has just a few counts. The chain links TRBV7-9 to TRBJ2-1; no definite D call. Germline V CDR1 and CDR2: SEHNR, FQNEAQ (reference sequence). V lost 3 bases, J lost 9 bases, and 18 bases lay in between. The CDR3 has 15 amino acids. CDR3 in amino acids: CASSFFASAIGEQFF. In DNA form, the CDR3 reads TGTGCCAGCAGCTTTTTTGCGAGCGCAATTGGTGAGCAGTTCTTC.

V is TRBV18 and J is TRBJ1-1, with 9 bases that match TRBD1. This CDR3 is built from 16 residues. Per the germline V gene, CDR1 is KGHSH and CDR2 is LQKENI. V shed 3 bases, J shed 2 bases, and the junction held 7 bases outside the gene matches. CDR3 region: CASSPIQGAGNTEAFF. CDR3 coding DNA: TGTGCCAGCTCACCGATACAGGGGGCGGGTAACACTGAAGCTTTCTTT.

This rearrangement joins TRBV6-6 to TRBJ1-5, with 8 bases aligning to TRBD1. CDR1 is MNHNY, CDR2 SVGAGI, per germline (reference sequence). This CDR3 spans 16 amino acids. V lost 4 bases, J lost 4 bases, and 9 bases stayed unmatched. This CDR3 is CASSSSWTGRNQPQHF. The CDR3 nucleotides read TGTGCCAGCAGTTCGTCCTGGACAGGGAGGAATCAGCCCCAGCATTTT.